These 26 T cell receptor beta chains originate from one sample sequenced in a study of early stage breast cancer tumors. TCRdb's copy holds only in-frame clones and misses some; the assay was immunoSEQ multiplex PCR. The table includes around 40,000 clones, 55% to 75% detected once. Sequencing was carried out using blood. These receptors were collected from a person aged 50-59 years with breast cancer.

J is TRBJ2-3 and V is TRBV7-6; weak D call: TRBD2 (6 bases). Between the trimmed V and J ends, which lost 6 bases and 5 bases, there was a span of 18 bases. CDR1 and CDR2 from the germline V gene are SGHVS and FNYEAQ. The CDR3 is made up of 15 amino acids. CDR3 coding DNA: TGTGCCAGCAGTCATAGCGGTTCTGGGATAGATACGCAGTATTTT. Amino acid sequence: CASSHSGSGIDTQYF.

This clone occurred a few times. This sequence joins TRBV6-5 and TRBJ1-2; TRBD1 aligns across 9 bases. CDR3 length: 13 residues. After removal of 6 bases from V and 8 bases from J, the junction contained 7 bases not matched to a gene. From germline, CDR1 is MNHEY and CDR2 SVGAGI. The CDR3: CASRLGQGRGYTF. Here the CDR3 DNA reads TGTGCCAGCAGACTTGGACAGGGGCGAGGCTACACCTTC.

The J gene is TRBJ1-6, the V gene TRBV19; unclear D gene. The germline CDR1 and CDR2 sequences are LNHDA and SQIVND (reference sequence). There are 16 residues in the CDR3. The germline V and J ends were trimmed by 0 bases and 9 bases, with 15 bases remaining between them. CDR3 nucleotide sequence: TGTGCCAGTAGTATAGAGGGCCGGAGGCAGTTTTCACCCCTCCACTTT. Encoded protein: CASSIEGRRQFSPLHF. Full variable domain (missing parts from reference TRBV19 and TRBJ1-6): DGGITQSPKYLFRKEGQNVTLSCEQNLNHDAMYWYRQDPGQGLRLIYYSQIVNDFQKGDIAEGYSVSREKKESFPLTVTSAQKNPTAFYLCASSIEGRRQFSPLHFGNGTRLTVT.

The rearrangement uses TRBV6-1 and TRBJ2-7; 9 nucleotides agree with TRBD1. Looked up from germline, CDR1 is MNHNS and CDR2 is SASEGT. The CDR3 covers 13 residues. The ends lost 6 bases at V and 2 bases at J; junction bases unmatched: 2. The CDR3 DNA reads TGTGCCAGCAGCCGGGACAGGGCCTACGAGCAGTACTTC. Translating gives CASSRDRAYEQYF.

This clone was seen a few times. This rearrangement joins TRBV5-6 to TRBJ1-5; a weak D match, TRBD1 (5 bases). Germline V gives CDR1 SGHDT, CDR2 YYEEEE. The CDR3 loop spans 13 amino acids. The V end lost 5 bases, the J end lost 7 bases, and 13 bases lay between the germline ends. This CDR3 is CASSRGNRQPQHF. The CDR3 DNA follows: TGTGCCAGCAGTAGGGGAAATAGACAGCCCCAGCATTTT.

This chain joins TRBV21-1 and TRBJ2-7; the DNA was not compared with TRBD2, the D call given in the table. TRBV21-1 is recorded as a pseudogene. The CDR3 is 19 amino acids. DNA for the CDR3: TGTGCCAGCAGCAACTGGACAAGGACTAGCGGGAAGACCGCCTACGAGCAGTACTTC. Translated, it gives CASSNWTRTSGKTAYEQYF.

The CDR3 loop reads CAWSPGEGYGYTF. Written as DNA, the CDR3 is TGTGCCTGGAGTCCAGGGGAGGGGTATGGCTACACCTTC. The chain combines TRBV30 with TRBJ1-2, with a possible D match to TRBD1 (6 bases). V lost 2 bases to trimming and J lost 5 bases, with 12 bases between them. CDR1 is GTSNPN and CDR2 is SVGIG in the germline V gene (reference sequence). The CDR3 is 13 amino acids.

This clone was recorded only once. J is TRBJ1-3 and V is TRBV11-2, with D tentatively TRBD1 (6 bases). Germline V gives CDR1 SGHAT, CDR2 FQNNGV. With 0 bases removed from V and 4 bases from J, the gap between germline ends came to 19 bases. The CDR3 extends over 18 amino acids. The CDR3 spells CASSLDYQYAGAGNTIYF. Written as DNA, the CDR3 is TGTGCCAGCAGCTTAGATTATCAGTATGCAGGGGCAGGAAACACCATATATTTT. Filled out from reference TRBV11-2 and TRBJ1-3, the complete variable domain reads EAGVAQSPRYKIIEKRQSVAFWCNPISGHATLYWYQQILGQGPKLLIQFQNNGVVDDSQLPKDRFSAERLKGVDSTLKIQPAKLEDSAVYLCASSLDYQYAGAGNTIYFGEGSWLTVV.

The chain uses TRBV6-6 and TRBJ1-1; 8 bases fit TRBD1. Germline V gene sequence: CDR1 MNHNY, CDR2 SVGAGI (reference sequence). V shed 4 bases, J shed 4 bases, and the junction held 5 bases outside the gene matches. CDR3 length: 14 amino acids. The CDR3 reads CASSFGQGGTEAFF. Written as DNA, the CDR3 is TGTGCCAGCAGTTTCGGACAGGGAGGCACTGAAGCTTTCTTT.

The rearrangement joins TRBV27 to TRBJ2-6, with TRBD1 as a possible D gene (5 bases). CDR1 is MNHEY and CDR2 is SMNVEV in the germline V gene (reference sequence). This CDR3 spans 15 amino acids. Deletions cut 2 bases from V and 0 bases from J, with 5 bases between. The CDR3 reads CASSLQGSGANVLTF. The CDR3, as DNA: TGTGCCAGCAGTTTACAGGGCTCTGGGGCCAACGTCCTGACTTTC.

This clone occurred a few times. This chain links TRBV21-1 with TRBJ2-7; TRBD1 is the table's D call and was not checked against the DNA. TRBV21-1 corresponds to a pseudogene. The CDR3 spans 14 residues. The CDR3 DNA sequence: TGTGCCAGCAGCGCGACAGGGTTACTGAACGAGCAGTACGTC. As protein: CASSATGLLNEQYV.

The chain is built from TRBV7-6 and TRBJ2-7; D perhaps matches TRBD1 (5 bases). From germline, CDR1 is SGHVS and CDR2 FNYEAQ. V was shortened by 1 base and J by 6 bases, with 13 bases between the two germline ends. The CDR3 consists of 14 residues. CDR3 amino acids: CASSLGGQGSEQYF. CDR3 nucleotide sequence: TGTGCCAGCAGCTTAGGAGGTCAGGGCTCCGAGCAGTACTTC.

CDR3 nucleotides: TGCGCCAGCAGCTGGCCCGGGGGAGATACGCAGTATTTT. Translated, it gives CASSWPGGDTQYF. The chain combines TRBV5-1 with TRBJ2-3, with a tentative D call TRBD2 (6 bases). Trimming pared 3 bases from V and 5 bases from J, leaving 10 bases between. The CDR3 loop spans 13 amino acids. The germline CDR1 and CDR2 sequences are SGHRS and YFSETQ.

This clone occurred a few times. This chain joins TRBV15 and TRBJ2-7, with 7 bases that match TRBD1. Germline V CDR1 and CDR2: LNHNV, YYDKDF (reference sequence). The CDR3 has 16 residues. The V gene end was trimmed by 2 bases and the J gene end by 6 bases; junction bases not matched to a gene: 13. The chain's CDR3 is CATSRPQTGTGIEQYF. CDR3 sequence (DNA): TGTGCCACCAGCAGACCCCAGACAGGGACGGGTATCGAGCAGTACTTC.

The chain employs TRBV7-3 and TRBJ2-2; 10 bases fit TRBD2. Germline V gene sequence: CDR1 SGHTA, CDR2 FQGTGA. This CDR3 contains 16 residues. Losses at the gene ends were 4 bases for V and 2 bases for J; bases not matched to a gene: 4. This CDR3 reads CASSYSSGSNTGELFF. CDR3 DNA sequence: TGTGCCAGCAGCTACTCTAGCGGGAGCAACACCGGGGAGCTGTTTTTT.

The chain couples TRBV7-4 to TRBJ1-3; 7 bases agree with TRBD1. The CDR3 has 16 residues. V gave up 5 bases and J gave up 0 bases; unmatched junction bases: 7. Germline CDR1 and CDR2: SGHVT and SQSDAQ. CDR3 region: CASSTETGPSGNTIYF. CDR3 sequence (DNA): TGTGCCAGCAGCACCGAGACAGGGCCCTCTGGAAACACCATATATTTT.

The chain joins TRBV28 to TRBJ1-5; D is ambiguous. The CDR3 consists of 12 residues. V gave up 6 bases and J gave up 0 bases, with 3 bases separating them. Germline CDR1 is MDHEN and CDR2 is SYDVKM. CDR3 residues: CASSNSNQPQHF. The CDR3 nucleotides read TGTGCCAGCAGCAATAGCAATCAGCCCCAGCATTTT.

The gene calls are TRBV7-2 and TRBJ1-1, with 7 nucleotides matching TRBD1. The CDR3 extends over 14 amino acids. The V gene end was trimmed by 5 bases and the J gene end by 7 bases; junction bases not matched to a gene: 10. Germline lookup yields CDR1 SGHTA and CDR2 FQGNSA. The CDR3 DNA reads TGTGCCAGCAGCCCTGATGGGACAGCCCTTGAAGCTTTCTTT. Translating it yields CASSPDGTALEAFF.

The chain uses TRBV2 and TRBJ2-7, with 7 bases lining up with TRBD1. This CDR3 is 14 amino acids long. Per the germline V gene, CDR1 is SNHLY and CDR2 is FYNNEI. The trim removed 5 bases at V and 7 bases at J, leaving 11 bases unmatched. The CDR3 DNA follows: TGTGCCAGCAGTCTGACAGGGCCCCAGGGGGAGCAGTACTTC. It specifies CASSLTGPQGEQYF.

This chain joins TRBV5-1 and TRBJ1-1, with D perhaps matching TRBD1 (6 bases). The CDR3 consists of 15 residues. Deletions cut 4 bases from V and 3 bases from J, with 16 bases between. CDR1 and CDR2 from the germline V gene are SGHRS and YFSETQ. This chain's CDR3 is CASSMDRNTDTEAFF. The CDR3 DNA is TGCGCCAGCAGCATGGACAGAAACACTGACACTGAAGCTTTCTTT.

The chain is built from TRBV11-2 and TRBJ1-2, with D unresolved. The CDR3 is made up of 13 amino acids. The V gene's germline CDR1 is SGHAT and CDR2 FQNNGV. Trimming took 0 bases from V and 4 from J, leaving 6 bases between them. For the CDR3, the DNA is TGTGCCAGCAGCTTAGAACAGCTCTATGGCTACACCTTC. Translating gives CASSLEQLYGYTF. Complete variable domain (other parts from reference TRBV11-2 and TRBJ1-2): EAGVAQSPRYKIIEKRQSVAFWCNPISGHATLYWYQQILGQGPKLLIQFQNNGVVDDSQLPKDRFSAERLKGVDSTLKIQPAKLEDSAVYLCASSLEQLYGYTFGSGTRLTVV.

The chain uses TRBV19 and TRBJ2-1; 14 bases are shared with TRBD2. This CDR3 spans 14 amino acids. J lost 8 bases, V lost 8 bases, and 5 bases had no gene match. CDR1 and CDR2 (germline): LNHDA, SQIVND (reference sequence). The CDR3 spells CASGLAGGLDEQFF. The CDR3 DNA sequence: TGTGCCAGTGGACTAGCGGGAGGTTTGGATGAGCAGTTCTTC.

V and J are TRBV27 and TRBJ2-4, with TRBD2 matching 11 bases. This CDR3 contains 20 residues. V was clipped by 4 bases and J by 4 bases; unmatched bases: 18. From germline, CDR1 is MNHEY and CDR2 SMNVEV (reference sequence). The CDR3 coding sequence is TGTGCCAGCAGTTATCTAGCGGGGGGTCAGGGGGGAGGAGGAAAAAACATTCAGTACTTC. Residues: CASSYLAGGQGGGGKNIQYF.

As DNA, the CDR3 is TGCGCCAGCAGCCCCCGCGGGACTGGGGCGGAGGGGGAGCAGTTCTTC. Translation gives CASSPRGTGAEGEQFF. The chain is built from TRBV5-1 and TRBJ2-1; possibly TRBD2 for D (6 bases). The CDR3 consists of 16 residues. V was pared by 4 bases and J by 10 bases, with 24 bases between. Germline assignment: CDR1 SGHRS and CDR2 YFSETQ.

V and J are TRBV19 and TRBJ2-3; 7 bases fit TRBD1. Germline V lookup: CDR1 LNHDA, CDR2 SQIVND (reference sequence). The CDR3 consists of 17 residues. Trimming took 4 bases from V and 0 from J; bases not matched to a gene: 10. The CDR3 sequence is CASSRTGASWSTDTQYF. The CDR3 DNA reads TGTGCCAGTAGTAGGACAGGAGCTAGCTGGAGCACAGATACGCAGTATTTT. The entire variable domain, with the rest obtained from reference TRBV19 and TRBJ2-3, is as follows: DGGITQSPKYLFRKEGQNVTLSCEQNLNHDAMYWYRQDPGQGLRLIYYSQIVNDFQKGDIAEGYSVSREKKESFPLTVTSAQKNPTAFYLCASSRTGASWSTDTQYFGPGTRLTVL.

The chain joins TRBV5-1 to TRBJ1-1; TRBD1 matches at 12 bases. J lost 4 bases, V lost 7 bases, and 5 bases had no gene match. The length of the CDR3 is 14 residues. Germline lookup yields CDR1 SGHRS and CDR2 YFSETQ. The CDR3 nucleotides are TGCGCCAGCGCGGGACAGGGGGCAGTCACTGAAGCTTTCTTT. Its protein product is CASAGQGAVTEAFF.